One and the same sample provided the 32 T cell receptor beta chains below, sequenced in a study of blood T cell repertoires in COVID-19 (dated by TCRdb to 2019 to 2021). The library relied on the immunoSEQ multiplex PCR assay. TCRdb obtained this table from immuneACCESS and retained in-frame rearrangements with V and J assigned. These tables miss some clones; where compared with another copy, unresolved V genes account for less than half of the shortfall, and the remainder is unexplained. The sample table records fewer than 350,000 clones; around 90% of these occur just once. 1% of the sample belongs to the ten largest clones. Material: PBMCs or T cells enriched from blood (not recorded which). Every receptor here comes from a woman in her twenties or thirties who had recovered from COVID-19.

The chain carries TRBV11-3 and TRBJ2-5; 8 bases agree with TRBD2. The CDR3 sequence is 15 residues long. Germline CDR1 and CDR2: SGHNT and YENEEA. V was pared by 7 bases and J by 2 bases, with 9 bases of the junction left unmatched. CDR3 residues: CASTVRGGLQETQYF. The CDR3 nucleotides read TGTGCCAGCACGGTTCGGGGGGGCTTACAAGAGACCCAGTACTTC.

The rearrangement joins TRBV7-9 to TRBJ1-2; the match to TRBD1 covers 7 bases. The CDR3 spans 16 residues. Germline trimming cut 1 base from V and 4 bases from J; bases unmatched to any gene: 9. Germline CDR1 SEHNR, CDR2 FQNEAQ (reference sequence). The CDR3, as DNA: TGTGCCAGCAGCTTAGGGAGATCGGGACAGAGCTATGGCTACACCTTC. It yields the protein CASSLGRSGQSYGYTF.

J is TRBJ1-5 and V is TRBV7-8, with TRBD1 as a possible D gene (6 bases). Per the germline V gene, CDR1 is SGHVS and CDR2 is FQNEAQ. Trimming shortened V by 4 bases and J by 4 bases, and 20 bases separated the two germline ends. The CDR3 contains 17 residues. CDR3 sequence reads: CASSSDPQGSFNQPQHF. As DNA, the CDR3 is TGTGCCAGCAGCTCCGACCCACAGGGTTCCTTTAATCAGCCCCAGCATTTT.

The chain uses TRBV19 and TRBJ2-6; maybe TRBD1 (7 bases). The CDR3 contains 18 residues. Germline V gene data show CDR1 as LNHDA and CDR2 as SQIVND (reference sequence). The germline V and J ends were trimmed by 4 bases and 2 bases, with 18 bases remaining between them. CDR3 coding DNA: TGTGCCAGTAGTACCCTCGGAGGGGGCTTAACTGGGGCCAACGTCCTGACTTTC. Translation: CASSTLGGGLTGANVLTF.

The chain uses TRBV25-1 and TRBJ1-6, with 7 bases fitting TRBD1. This CDR3 comprises 16 residues. V lost 6 bases to trimming and J lost 0 bases; unmatched junction nucleotides: 5. Germline lookup yields CDR1 MGHDK and CDR2 SYGVNS. The CDR3 DNA follows: TGTGCCAGCAGGGACAGGAAGGGCTCCTATAATTCACCCCTCCACTTT. This translates into CASRDRKGSYNSPLHF.

The chain uses TRBV27 and TRBJ2-7; TRBD1 agrees at 8 bases. The junction had 9 bases not matched to a gene; V was cut back by 9 bases and J by 2 bases. This CDR3 contains 14 residues. Germline V gene data show CDR1 as MNHEY and CDR2 as SMNVEV (reference sequence). The CDR3: CARRQGPTAYEQYF. The CDR3, as DNA: TGTGCCAGAAGACAGGGGCCCACTGCCTACGAGCAGTACTTC.

The chain uses TRBV6-2 or TRBV6-3 and TRBJ2-1; the D gene is possibly TRBD2 (6 bases). Trimming took off 5 bases at V and 5 bases at J, with 13 bases between the two ends. There are 14 residues in the CDR3. Per the germline V gene, CDR1 is MNHEY and CDR2 is SVGEGT. The CDR3 loop is CASSTRDFDNEQFF. The DNA of the CDR3 is TGTGCCAGCAGTACCCGGGACTTCGACAATGAGCAGTTCTTC.

CDR3 amino acids: CASSLDGVLNTEAFF. Written as DNA, the CDR3 is TGCGCCAGCAGCTTGGATGGAGTCTTGAACACTGAAGCTTTCTTT. This chain links TRBV5-1 with TRBJ1-1; D is undetermined. Trimming shortened V by 0 bases and J by 0 bases, and 9 bases separated the two germline ends. Germline assignment: CDR1 SGHRS and CDR2 YFSETQ. CDR3 size: 15 residues.

The sample holds a few counts of this clone. The rearrangement joins TRBV18 to TRBJ1-1; D is perhaps TRBD1 (6 bases). The CDR3 runs to 13 residues. V shed 10 bases and J shed 0 bases, with 12 bases lying between them. CDR1 is KGHSH, CDR2 LQKENI, per germline. The CDR3 is CATTGNLNTEAFF. The CDR3 bases are TGTGCCACTACAGGGAATTTGAACACTGAAGCTTTCTTT.

This chain connects TRBV25-1 to TRBJ2-7, with TRBD2 matching over 8 bases. This CDR3 comprises 15 residues. V lost 1 base to trimming and J lost 3 bases; unmatched junction nucleotides: 5. Germline CDR1 MGHDK, CDR2 SYGVNS. CDR3: CASSEFEAGDYEQYF. CDR3 coding DNA: TGTGCCAGCAGTGAATTCGAAGCGGGAGACTACGAGCAGTACTTC.

The CDR3 region is CASSQDSGTRGRSYEQYF. The CDR3, as DNA: TGTGCCAGCAGCCAAGATTCGGGGACTAGGGGGCGATCCTACGAGCAGTACTTC. The chain is built from TRBV14 and TRBJ2-7; TRBD2 is a possible D gene (8 bases). CDR3 size: 18 residues. Looked up from germline, CDR1 is SGHDN and CDR2 is FVKESK. The V end lost 0 bases, the J end lost 1 base, and 19 bases lay between the germline ends.

The rearrangement joins TRBV3-1 (or the pseudogene TRBV3-2) to TRBJ2-1; 7 bases agree with TRBD1. Trimming cost V 0 bases and J 4 bases; bases outside gene matches: 9. Per germline, CDR1 LGHDT and CDR2 YNNKEL (reference sequence). This CDR3 is built from 17 residues. The CDR3 loop is CASSQEAARDRYNEQFF. The DNA of the CDR3 is TGTGCCAGCAGCCAAGAAGCTGCACGGGACAGATACAATGAGCAGTTCTTC.

This clone showed up just once. The chain combines TRBV2 with TRBJ1-1; D is possibly TRBD1 (5 bases). Germline-derived CDR1 and CDR2 are SNHLY and FYNNEI. Trimming left V 6 bases short and J 6 bases short, with 20 bases between. There are 15 residues in the CDR3. The CDR3 bases are TGTGCCAGCAGGTTCGGAGCCCCGGGGGGGTCTGAAGCTTTCTTT. Amino acid sequence: CASRFGAPGGSEAFF.

The chain has TRBV6-5 and TRBJ2-5, with TRBD1 matching over 11 bases. V gave up 6 bases and J gave up 4 bases; unmatched junction bases: 7. Germline CDR1 MNHEY, CDR2 SVGAGI. The CDR3 runs 15 residues. CDR3 residues: CASRRTGGAGETQYF. The CDR3 region has the DNA TGTGCCAGCAGGAGGACAGGGGGCGCGGGAGAGACCCAGTACTTC.

The genes are TRBV18 and TRBJ2-1; 7 bases are a match to TRBD1. This CDR3 has 14 amino acids. CDR1 is KGHSH, CDR2 LQKENI, per germline. Losses at the gene ends were 6 bases for V and 8 bases for J; bases not matched to a gene: 10. The CDR3 sequence is CASSRQGVEDEQFF. In DNA form, the CDR3 reads TGTGCCAGCTCTCGTCAGGGGGTGGAGGATGAGCAGTTCTTC. The full variable domain, in which reference TRBV18 and TRBJ2-1 provide the parts outside the CDR3, is NAGVMQNPRHLVRRRGQEARLRCSPMKGHSHVYWYRQLPEEGLKFMVYLQKENIIDESGMPKERFSAEFPKEGPSILRIQQVVRGDSAAYFCASSRQGVEDEQFFGPGTRLTVL.

The chain combines TRBV6-1 with TRBJ1-2; D is unresolved. Germline V gene lookup returns CDR1 MNHNS and CDR2 SASEGT. V lost 3 bases and J lost 5, with 7 bases in between. The CDR3 contains 12 residues. CDR3 DNA: TGTGCCAGCAGTGAGGGAGTATATGGCTACACCTTC. Translating it yields CASSEGVYGYTF.

This clone occurred a few times. This sequence joins TRBV9 and TRBJ2-1; D gene uncertain. Looked up from germline, CDR1 is SGDLS and CDR2 is YYNGEE. V dropped 3 bases and J dropped 10 bases, with 11 bases sitting between them. The CDR3 covers 12 residues. CDR3 region: CASSARSGEQFF. The CDR3 DNA is TGTGCCAGCAGCGCTAGGTCCGGGGAGCAGTTCTTC.

This rearrangement joins TRBV5-4 to TRBJ2-7, with a tentative D call TRBD2 (6 bases). Germline CDR1 is SGHNT and CDR2 is YYREEE (reference sequence). The V gene lost 2 bases and the J gene lost 6 bases, with 24 bases spanning the gap. The CDR3 loop spans 17 amino acids. CDR3 sequence: CASSLRSRAGWWGEQYF. CDR3 bases: TGTGCCAGCAGCTTAAGAAGTAGGGCGGGATGGTGGGGCGAGCAGTACTTC.

The chain employs TRBV7-9 and TRBJ2-1; tentatively, D is TRBD1 (6 bases). The CDR3 is 14 amino acids. The germline gives CDR1 SEHNR, CDR2 FQNEAQ (reference sequence). V was pared by 2 bases and J by 8 bases, with 13 bases between. CDR3 bases: TGTGCCAGCAGCTTAAGAGGGGGACCGGATGAGCAGTTCTTC. It is translated as CASSLRGGPDEQFF.

On this clone: An end of the junction does not agree with germline; a read error may underlie this. V is TRBV7-6 and J is TRBJ1-1; 7 bases fit TRBD1. This CDR3 has 14 amino acids. Germline V gives CDR1 SGHVS, CDR2 FNYEAQ. CDR3: CANSPGQSSSEAFF. For the CDR3, the DNA is TGTGCCAACAGCCCGGGACAGAGTTCGTCTGAAGCTTTCTTT.

The sample holds one count of this clone. Additional DNA sequences in this sample encode the identical CDR3. The chain joins TRBV28 to TRBJ2-5, with TRBD2 matching 8 bases. This CDR3 region has 15 residues. Per the germline V gene, CDR1 is MDHEN and CDR2 is SYDVKM. J was trimmed by 8 bases and V by 2 bases; bases with no gene match: 10. As DNA, the CDR3 is TGTGCCAGCAGTTTAGCTGCGGGGGGTTTAGAAACCCAGTACTTC. Protein product: CASSLAAGGLETQYF.

This clone was seen only once. This sequence joins TRBV2 and TRBJ2-7; 10 nucleotides match TRBD1. Trimming took 6 bases from V and 5 from J; bases not matched to a gene: 7. Germline V gene lookup returns CDR1 SNHLY and CDR2 FYNNEI. This CDR3 has 14 amino acids. The CDR3 nucleotides read TGTGCCAGCAGAAACCGGGACAGGGGCCACGAGCAGTACTTC. It specifies CASRNRDRGHEQYF.

The V gene is TRBV11-2, the J gene TRBJ2-7, with D unclear. The V end lost 1 base, the J end lost 3 bases, and 13 bases lay between the germline ends. Germline CDR1 and CDR2: SGHAT and FQNNGV. This CDR3 spans 15 amino acids. As DNA, the CDR3 is TGTGCCAGCAGCTTAGTCAGGTCTCTTTACTACGAGCAGTACTTC. It yields the protein CASSLVRSLYYEQYF.

In DNA form, the CDR3 reads TGCAGTGCCGGCGGGCATGAGCAGTTCTTC. Translation gives CSAGGHEQFF. The genes are TRBV20-1 and TRBJ2-1; D might be TRBD2 (5 bases). The CDR3 is made up of 10 amino acids. Germline V gives CDR1 DFQATT, CDR2 SNEGSKA (reference sequence). The V gene lost 6 bases and the J gene lost 8 bases, with 8 bases spanning the gap.

This chain links TRBV28 with TRBJ1-1; D possibly corresponds to TRBD1 (6 bases). The germline CDR1 and CDR2 sequences are MDHEN and SYDVKM. Trimming removed 2 bases at V and 7 bases at J, with 20 bases between. The CDR3 is 16 amino acids. The CDR3 reads CASSLPQGGGWGEAFF. For the CDR3, the DNA is TGTGCCAGCAGTTTACCCCAGGGTGGGGGCTGGGGTGAAGCTTTCTTT.

The chain uses TRBV29-1 and TRBJ2-1, with a tentative D call TRBD2 (5 bases). Germline V gene sequence: CDR1 SQVTM, CDR2 ANQGSEA. CDR3 length: 13 amino acids. Between the trimmed V and J ends, which lost 4 bases and 1 base, there was a span of 8 bases. CDR3 in amino acids: CSVGSGSYNEQFF. CDR3 DNA: TGCAGCGTTGGCAGCGGTTCCTACAATGAGCAGTTCTTC.

The genes are TRBV3-1 (or the pseudogene TRBV3-2) and TRBJ2-7; 10 nucleotides line up with TRBD2. Germline CDR1 LGHDT, CDR2 YNNKEL (reference sequence). V was clipped by 1 base and J by 2 bases; unmatched bases: 8. The CDR3 totals 17 residues. This chain's CDR3 is CASSQVSGGSGTYEQYF. DNA for the CDR3: TGTGCCAGCAGCCAAGTTAGCGGGGGGTCAGGGACCTACGAGCAGTACTTC.

The chain uses TRBV10-3 and TRBJ1-2; the match to TRBD1 covers 7 bases. V dropped 7 bases and J dropped 2; count of bases not matched to a gene: 1. The CDR3 has 12 amino acids. Germline V CDR1 and CDR2: ENHRY, SYGVKD. The CDR3 bases are TGTGCCATCAACAGGGGCAACTATGGCTACACCTTC. Translation gives CAINRGNYGYTF.

The rearrangement links TRBV6-1 to TRBJ1-5; D ambiguous. With 3 bases removed from V and 6 bases from J, the gap between germline ends came to 9 bases. CDR1 is MNHNS and CDR2 is SASEGT in the germline V gene. The CDR3 is 13 amino acids. The CDR3 DNA follows: TGTGCCAGCAGTGAGGAGGTACTTCAGCCCCAGCATTTT. It yields the protein CASSEEVLQPQHF.

The chain uses TRBV27 and TRBJ2-7; 9 bases align to TRBD1. Germline-derived CDR1 and CDR2 are MNHEY and SMNVEV (reference sequence). Trimming at V came to 5 bases and at J to 3 bases, leaving 11 bases not matched to a gene. This CDR3 region has 16 residues. In DNA form, the CDR3 reads TGTGCCAGCAGTAAATCTACAGGGGGCGGTCTCTACGAGCAGTACTTC. This encodes CASSKSTGGGLYEQYF.

The chain is built from TRBV5-4 and TRBJ2-3; no definite D call. Trimming removed 1 base from V and 6 bases from J, with 6 bases in between. The CDR3 has 12 amino acids. The germline CDR1 and CDR2 sequences are SGHNT and YYREEE (reference sequence). CDR3 amino acids: CASSLYRDTQYF. The CDR3 DNA is TGTGCCAGCAGCTTGTATCGGGATACGCAGTATTTT.

CDR3 amino acids: CASSIDVFPRDTEAFF. Here the CDR3 DNA reads TGTGCCAGTAGTATAGATGTTTTCCCCAGGGACACTGAAGCTTTCTTT. The chain employs TRBV19 and TRBJ1-1, with a weak D call TRBD1 (5 bases). Trimming left V 0 bases short and J 3 bases short, with 14 bases between. The CDR3 length is 16 residues. Germline V gene data show CDR1 as LNHDA and CDR2 as SQIVND (reference sequence).